The 31 T cell receptor beta chains given below trace back to one sample, sequenced in a study of CD8+CD57+ T cells in acquired aplastic anemia (dated by TCRdb to 2016 to 2018). Sequencing used an Illumina HiSeq 2000. TCR beta VDJ combination and CDR3 sequence profiling used genomic DNA as the template. Starting from the raw public reads, TCRdb applied fastp trimming at Q25, assembled clones with MiXCR and retained in-frame beta chains. Merged by CDR3 protein, the rows form single entries marked with the most common genes and DNA. The table for this sample lists 150,000 to 200,000 distinct CDR3 sequences; under 70% of them were counted only once. Around 46% of the sample belongs to the ten largest clones. Sequenced sample: sorted CD4+, CD8+, or CD8+CD57+ T cells (not recorded which) from PBMCs. The receptors were gathered from a human donor with severe aplastic anemia or a healthy control (not recorded which).

The gene calls are TRBV25-1 and TRBJ2-3, with 10 bases lining up with TRBD2. There are 16 residues in the CDR3. The germline gives CDR1 MGHDK, CDR2 SYGVNS. The trim removed 8 bases at V and 0 bases at J, leaving 8 bases unmatched. CDR3 residues: CASHGTSVASTDTQYF. CDR3 nucleotide sequence: TGTGCCAGCCATGGGACTAGCGTAGCTAGCACAGATACGCAGTATTTT.

This clonotype was observed once. Without the conserved terminal phenylalanine or tryptophan, this CDR3 likely stems from a read error. The limits of the CDR3 on the DNA are not certain, so only TCRdb's listed CDR3 is given. This chain links TRBV15 with TRBJ2-2; the table gives TRBD2 as D, unverified against the DNA. The CDR3 extends over 16 residues, inclusive of both ends. Germline lookup yields CDR1 LNHNV and CDR2 YYDKDF (reference sequence). The CDR3: CATSRAMRARDRGAVV.

This clonotype appeared a few times. V gene TRBV7-2 combines with J gene TRBJ2-7; D not certain. The V end was cut by 1 base, the J end by 5 bases, with 9 bases between. Germline V lookup: CDR1 SGHTA, CDR2 FQGNSA. The CDR3 is made up of 13 amino acids. CDR3 in amino acids: CASSLGPRNEQYF. In DNA form, the CDR3 reads TGTGCCAGCAGCTTAGGTCCGCGGAACGAGCAGTACTTC.

V and J are TRBV7-8 and TRBJ1-2; D gene ambiguous. Trimming removed 5 bases at V and 4 bases at J, with 14 bases between. This CDR3 has 14 residues. Germline V gene sequence: CDR1 SGHVS, CDR2 FQNEAQ. The CDR3 DNA reads TGTGCCAGCAGCCAACTCCGTGCAAGCTATGGCTACACCTTC. Translating gives CASSQLRASYGYTF.

This clonotype was detected ten times or more. The chain is built from TRBV11-2 and TRBJ2-7, with 8 nucleotides matching TRBD2. CDR3 length: 14 amino acids. V lost 3 bases and J lost 5; bases outside the gene matches: 6. CDR1 is SGHAT, CDR2 FQNNGV, per germline. CDR3 sequence: CASSFLGGGNEQYF. The CDR3 DNA is TGTGCCAGCAGCTTTCTGGGCGGGGGGAACGAGCAGTACTTC.

The V and J genes are TRBV29-1 and TRBJ2-7, with 7 nucleotides matching TRBD1. The CDR3 runs 12 residues. Germline CDR1 reads SQVTM; CDR2 reads ANQGSEA. V lost 7 bases to trimming and J lost 2 bases; unmatched junction nucleotides: 5. As DNA, the CDR3 is TGCAGCGACCCCGGGACAGCCTACGAGCAGTACTTC. This translates into CSDPGTAYEQYF.

The chain combines TRBV2 with TRBJ1-4; TRBD1 might be the D (5 bases). The CDR3 is 14 amino acids. The V end was cut by 6 bases, the J end by 6 bases, with 14 bases between. Germline CDR1 and CDR2: SNHLY and FYNNEI. The CDR3 is CASRDPGTDEKLFF. CDR3 DNA sequence: TGTGCCAGCAGGGACCCGGGGACGGATGAAAAACTGTTTTTT.

The table lists this clonotype with many counts. The DNA of the CDR3 is TGTGCCAGCAGCCCGGGACAGGGTGGCGGCTATGGCTACACCTTC. It translates to CASSPGQGGGYGYTF. This sequence joins TRBV14 and TRBJ1-2; the match to TRBD1 covers 9 bases. Trimming cost V 4 bases and J 4 bases; bases outside gene matches: 7. The CDR3 spans 15 residues. The germline V gene encodes CDR1 SGHDN and CDR2 FVKESK.

The V call is TRBV19, the J call TRBJ2-7, with a possible D match to TRBD2 (5 bases). From germline, CDR1 is LNHDA and CDR2 SQIVND (reference sequence). CDR3 size: 13 residues. Deletions cut 4 bases from V and 4 bases from J, with 11 bases between. This CDR3 reads CASSTIEGYEQYF. Written as DNA, the CDR3 is TGTGCCAGTAGTACTATCGAGGGTTACGAGCAGTACTTC.

The chain uses TRBV2 and TRBJ1-5; 8 bases map to TRBD1. CDR1 and CDR2 from the germline V gene are SNHLY and FYNNEI. The CDR3 has 14 residues. With V trimmed by 3 bases and J by 6 bases, 4 bases remained unmatched. The CDR3 DNA reads TGTGCCAGCAGTGATCGGGACAGGAGTCAGCCCCAGCATTTT. Translating gives CASSDRDRSQPQHF.

The V gene is TRBV19, the J gene TRBJ1-5; D is ambiguous. This CDR3 region has 12 residues. Germline-derived CDR1 and CDR2 are LNHDA and SQIVND (reference sequence). CDR3 sequence reads: CSVSNGNQPQHF. The CDR3 DNA follows: TGTTCCGTGTCCAATGGCAATCAGCCCCAGCATTTT.

Note on this clonotype: This sequence may be a read error, since a much larger clone differs from it by one base. V usage is TRBV13 and J usage is TRBJ2-3, with D uncertain. This CDR3 is 17 amino acids long. Germline loops: CDR1 PRHDT, CDR2 FYEKMQ (reference sequence). V was trimmed by 5 bases and J by 0 bases, leaving 18 bases between them. The CDR3 DNA sequence: TGTGCCAGCAGCCACTACCGAGACGGTCTTAGCACAGATACGCAGTATTTT. It translates to CASSHYRDGLSTDTQYF.

This clonotype was observed many times. This chain links TRBV2 with TRBJ2-4, with D unclear. V dropped 4 bases and J dropped 1 base, with 11 bases sitting between them. This CDR3 is built from 15 residues. In germline, CDR1 is SNHLY, CDR2 FYNNEI. CDR3: CASSVILNAKNIQYF. For the CDR3, the DNA is TGTGCCAGCAGTGTCATACTTAACGCCAAAAACATTCAGTACTTC.

The chain links TRBV20-1 to TRBJ2-7; unclear D gene. The germline V gene encodes CDR1 DFQATT and CDR2 SNEGSKA (reference sequence). Trimming pared 5 bases from V and 4 bases from J, leaving 18 bases between. The CDR3 extends over 14 amino acids. The CDR3 DNA reads as TGCAGTGCTGCCCCTAGTATCGAGATGTACGAGCAGTACTTC. It specifies CSAAPSIEMYEQYF.

In this sample, this clonotype turned up a few times. The chain joins TRBV10-3 to TRBJ2-7, with no clear D. Germline V gene data show CDR1 as ENHRY and CDR2 as SYGVKD. The CDR3 contains 11 residues. The V and J ends lost 3 bases and 5 bases respectively, with 5 bases between them. The CDR3 is CAISDRDEQYF. CDR3 in DNA: TGTGCCATCAGTGACCGAGACGAGCAGTACTTC.

The rearrangement links TRBV12-3 or TRBV12-4 to TRBJ2-5, with 8 bases fitting TRBD2. This CDR3 comprises 15 residues. Trimming took 3 bases from V and 7 from J; bases not matched to a gene: 10. CDR3 residues: CASSLAGGTGGTQYF. The CDR3 nucleotides are TGTGCCAGCAGTTTGGCGGGGGGAACGGGAGGGACCCAGTACTTC.

This clonotype was observed many times. This sequence joins TRBV7-9 and TRBJ2-7, with 9 bases lining up with TRBD1. This CDR3 contains 14 residues. V lost 1 base, J lost 5 bases, and 3 bases stayed unmatched. CDR1 is SEHNR and CDR2 is FQNEAQ in the germline V gene (reference sequence). In nucleotides, the CDR3 is TGTGCCAGCAGCTTAGGGACAGGGGAGGACGAGCAGTACTTC. Encoded protein: CASSLGTGEDEQYF.

This clonotype was observed a single time. The V call is TRBV10-3, the J call TRBJ1-2; D might be TRBD1 (6 bases). The ends were cut back, 4 bases at V and 6 bases at J, with 21 bases in the middle. This CDR3 has 16 residues. CDR1 is ENHRY and CDR2 is SYGVKD in the germline V gene. The CDR3 DNA follows: TGTGCCATCAGTGCATCCTTCAGACAGGAGGAGGATGGCTACACCTTC. Its translation is CAISASFRQEEDGYTF.

J is TRBJ2-7 and V is TRBV9; 9 nucleotides agree with TRBD2. J was trimmed by 6 bases and V by 2 bases; bases with no gene match: 6. Germline values: CDR1 SGDLS, CDR2 YYNGEE. This CDR3 spans 14 amino acids. CDR3 coding DNA: TGTGCCAGCAGCGTGGGCGGGGGGGCCGGCGAGCAGTACTTC. It is translated as CASSVGGGAGEQYF. Supplemented by reference TRBV9 and TRBJ2-7, the full variable domain reads DSGVTQTPKHLITATGQRVTLRCSPRSGDLSVYWYQQSLDQGLQFLIQYYNGEERAKGNILERFSAQQFPDLHSELNLSSLELGDSALYFCASSVGGGAGEQYFGPGTRLTVT.

This clonotype was counted a single time. Germline and junction disagree at one end, which may indicate a read error. V usage is TRBV20-1 and J usage is TRBJ2-7, with 10 bases aligning to TRBD1. The CDR3 loop spans 12 amino acids. Germline values: CDR1 DFQATT, CDR2 SNEGSKA (reference sequence). The chain's CDR3 is CSARTGGYERYF. The CDR3 bases are TGCAGTGCTAGGACAGGGGGCTACGAGCGGTACTTC.

This clonotype was seen repeatedly, ten times or more. The chain combines TRBV30 with TRBJ1-2, with 12 positions matching TRBD1. J gave up 3 bases and V 8 bases, and 1 base lay outside the gene matches. Per the germline V gene, CDR1 is GTSNPN and CDR2 is SVGIG (reference sequence). The CDR3 extends over 12 amino acids. The DNA for the CDR3 is TGTGCCCGGGACAGGGGGCACTATGGCTACACCTTC. Protein product: CARDRGHYGYTF.

The CDR3 loop is CASSGQGGASTDTQYF. The CDR3, as DNA: TGTGCCAGCAGCGGACAGGGAGGGGCTAGCACAGATACGCAGTATTTT. The J gene is TRBJ2-3, the V gene TRBV9, with D perhaps given as TRBD1 or TRBD2 (7 bases each). Germline-derived CDR1 and CDR2 are SGDLS and YYNGEE. CDR3 size: 16 residues. The ends were cut back, 3 bases at V and 0 bases at J, with 14 bases in the middle.

A word on this clonotype: The germline gene is not matched at one end of the junction; a read error may be the cause. This sequence joins TRBV7-7 and TRBJ2-3, with D unresolved. CDR1 is SSHAT and CDR2 is FNYEAQ in the germline V gene (reference sequence). This CDR3 is 13 amino acids long. CDR3 sequence (DNA): TGTGCTAGCAGTCGGACCTACACAGATACGCAGTATTTT. It specifies CASSRTYTDTQYF.

V is TRBV20-1 and J is TRBJ1-6; 7 nucleotides align to TRBD1. After removal of 1 base from V and 8 bases from J, the junction contained 5 bases not matched to a gene. The CDR3 is made up of 14 amino acids. From germline, CDR1 is DFQATT and CDR2 SNEGSKA (reference sequence). The CDR3, as DNA: TGCAGTGCTAGAGCGGGACAGTTTGATTCACCCCTCCACTTT. Protein: CSARAGQFDSPLHF.

The gene calls are TRBV7-3 and TRBJ2-3; D might be TRBD1 or TRBD2, each matching 5 bases. Trimming stripped 2 bases from V and 5 bases from J, with 20 bases between. CDR3 length: 17 amino acids. CDR1 and CDR2 from the germline V gene are SGHTA and FQGTGA. The CDR3 protein is CASSLAPWRVRGDTQYF. CDR3 in DNA: TGTGCCAGCAGCTTAGCCCCCTGGCGGGTGAGGGGAGATACGCAGTATTTT.

The CDR3 DNA follows: TGCGCCAGCAGCGAGGACAGGGGCTACGAGCAGTACTTC. Translated, it gives CASSEDRGYEQYF. The chain joins TRBV4-1 to TRBJ2-7; TRBD1 matches 9 bases. The CDR3 is 13 amino acids. Trimming cost V 5 bases and J 3 bases; bases outside gene matches: 2. Germline CDR1 is MGHRA and CDR2 is YSYEKL.

In this sample, this clonotype turned up a few times. The chain is built from TRBV5-4 and TRBJ2-7; 8 bases match TRBD2. V was pared by 1 base and J by 4 bases, with 4 bases of the junction left unmatched. Germline CDR1 is SGHNT and CDR2 is YYREEE (reference sequence). This CDR3 comprises 14 residues. The chain's CDR3 is CASSLRGGRYEQYF. The DNA of the CDR3 is TGTGCCAGCAGCTTGCGGGGGGGCCGGTACGAGCAGTACTTC.

The chain carries TRBV4-2 and TRBJ2-7; a possible D gene is TRBD2 (5 bases). V shed 0 bases and J shed 3 bases, with 12 bases lying between them. Germline assignment: CDR1 LGHNA and CDR2 YNFKEQ. The CDR3 runs 15 residues. The CDR3 here is CASSQEIVGDYEQYF. The CDR3 DNA follows: TGTGCCAGCAGCCAAGAGATTGTCGGGGACTACGAGCAGTACTTC.

V is TRBV7-2 and J is TRBJ2-7, with D perhaps matching TRBD2 (5 bases). The CDR3 loop spans 11 amino acids. CDR1 is SGHTA and CDR2 is FQGNSA in the germline V gene. Trimming removed 5 bases at V and 9 bases at J, with 11 bases between. This CDR3 reads CASSLGGWQYF. DNA of the CDR3: TGTGCCAGCAGCCTTGGCGGGTGGCAGTACTTC.

The chain is built from TRBV5-1 and TRBJ2-1; no clear D gene. CDR1 is SGHRS and CDR2 is YFSETQ in the germline V gene. V was shortened by 5 bases and J by 5 bases, with 8 bases between the two germline ends. The length of the CDR3 is 12 residues. The CDR3 nucleotides are TGCGCCAGCAGGTTCTCAGACAATGAGCAGTTCTTC. Protein: CASRFSDNEQFF. Full variable domain (remainder filled in from reference TRBV5-1 and TRBJ2-1): KAGVTQTPRYLIKTRGQQVTLSCSPISGHRSVSWYQQTPGQGLQFLFEYFSETQRNKGNFPGRFSGRQFSNSRSEMNVSTLELGDSALYLCASRFSDNEQFFGPGTRLTVL.

In its sample, this clonotype was seen once. The J gene is TRBJ1-1, the V gene TRBV3-2. TRBV3-2 is a known pseudogene. The CDR3 has 14 residues. CDR3 residues: CASSQGSENTEAFF. CDR3 DNA: TGTGCCAGCAGCCAAGGATCAGAGAACACTGAAGCTTTCTTT.